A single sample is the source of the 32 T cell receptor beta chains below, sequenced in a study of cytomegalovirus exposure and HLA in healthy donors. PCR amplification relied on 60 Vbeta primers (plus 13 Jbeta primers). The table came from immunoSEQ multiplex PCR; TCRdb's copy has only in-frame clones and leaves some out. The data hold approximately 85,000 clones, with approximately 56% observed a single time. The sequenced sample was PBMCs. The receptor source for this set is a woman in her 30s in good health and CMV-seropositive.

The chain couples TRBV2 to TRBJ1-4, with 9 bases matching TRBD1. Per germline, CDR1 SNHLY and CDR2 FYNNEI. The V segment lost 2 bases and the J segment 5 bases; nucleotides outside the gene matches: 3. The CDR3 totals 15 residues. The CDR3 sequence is CASSERGTGNEKLFF. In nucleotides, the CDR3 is TGTGCCAGCAGTGAAAGAGGGACAGGGAATGAAAAACTGTTTTTT.

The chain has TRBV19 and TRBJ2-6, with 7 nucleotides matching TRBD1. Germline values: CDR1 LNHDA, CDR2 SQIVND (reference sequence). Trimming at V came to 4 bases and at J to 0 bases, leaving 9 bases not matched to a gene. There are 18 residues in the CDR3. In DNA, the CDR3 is TGTGCCAGTAGTAGACGACAGGGATTTAGCTCTGGGGCCAACGTCCTGACTTTC. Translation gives CASSRRQGFSSGANVLTF.

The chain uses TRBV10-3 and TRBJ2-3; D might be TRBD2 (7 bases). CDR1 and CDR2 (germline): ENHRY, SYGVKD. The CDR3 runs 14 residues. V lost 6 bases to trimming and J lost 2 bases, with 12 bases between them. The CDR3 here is CAIRGGGITDTQYF. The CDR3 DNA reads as TGTGCCATCAGAGGCGGGGGCATCACAGATACGCAGTATTTT.

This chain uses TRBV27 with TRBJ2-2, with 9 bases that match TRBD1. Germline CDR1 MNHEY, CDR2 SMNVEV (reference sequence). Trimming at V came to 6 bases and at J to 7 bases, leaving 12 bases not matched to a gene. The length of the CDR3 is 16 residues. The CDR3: CASSSRRTGVVGELFF. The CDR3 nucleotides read TGTGCCAGCAGCTCCCGGAGGACAGGGGTTGTCGGGGAGCTGTTTTTT.

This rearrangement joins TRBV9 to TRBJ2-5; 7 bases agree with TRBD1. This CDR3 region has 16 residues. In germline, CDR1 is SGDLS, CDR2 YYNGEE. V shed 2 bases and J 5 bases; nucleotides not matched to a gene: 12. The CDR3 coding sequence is TGTGCCAGCAGCGTTCGTGAGGGGGCCCCATTGGAGACCCAGTACTTC. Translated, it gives CASSVREGAPLETQYF.

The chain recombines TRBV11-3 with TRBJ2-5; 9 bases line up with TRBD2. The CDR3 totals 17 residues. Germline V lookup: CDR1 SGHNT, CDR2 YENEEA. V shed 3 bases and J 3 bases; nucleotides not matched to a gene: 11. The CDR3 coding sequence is TGTGCCAGCAGCTTTCCCCTAGCGGGGCCCTTGGAAGAGACCCAGTACTTC. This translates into CASSFPLAGPLEETQYF.

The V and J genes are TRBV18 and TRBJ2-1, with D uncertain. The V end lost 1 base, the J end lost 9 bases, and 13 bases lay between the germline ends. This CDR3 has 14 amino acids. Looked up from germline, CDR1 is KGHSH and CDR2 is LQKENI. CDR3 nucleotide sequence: TGTGCCAGCTCACCACGAGGCCAATCGAGTGAGCAGTTCTTC. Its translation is CASSPRGQSSEQFF. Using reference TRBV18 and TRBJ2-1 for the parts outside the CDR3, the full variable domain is NAGVMQNPRHLVRRRGQEARLRCSPMKGHSHVYWYRQLPEEGLKFMVYLQKENIIDESGMPKERFSAEFPKEGPSILRIQQVVRGDSAAYFCASSPRGQSSEQFFGPGTRLTVL.

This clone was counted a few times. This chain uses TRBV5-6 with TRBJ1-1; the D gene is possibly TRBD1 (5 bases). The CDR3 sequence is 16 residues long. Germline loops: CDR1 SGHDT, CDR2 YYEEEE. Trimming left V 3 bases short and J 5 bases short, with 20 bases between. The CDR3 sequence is CASSYMNRNSGTEAFF. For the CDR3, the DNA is TGTGCCAGCAGCTACATGAACAGGAACTCGGGTACTGAAGCTTTCTTT.

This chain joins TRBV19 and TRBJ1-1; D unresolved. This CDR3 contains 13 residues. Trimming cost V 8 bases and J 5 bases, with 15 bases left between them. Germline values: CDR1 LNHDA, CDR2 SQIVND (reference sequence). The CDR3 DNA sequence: TGTGCCAGTCAATACCGCCCTAAGACTGAAGCTTTCTTT. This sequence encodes CASQYRPKTEAFF.

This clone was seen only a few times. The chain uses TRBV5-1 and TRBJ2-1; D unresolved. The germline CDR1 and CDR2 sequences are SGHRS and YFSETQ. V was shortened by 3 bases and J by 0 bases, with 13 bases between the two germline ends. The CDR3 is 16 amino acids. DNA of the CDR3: TGCGCCAGCAGCTCGACCATTCGGAGCTCCTACAATGAGCAGTTCTTC. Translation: CASSSTIRSSYNEQFF.

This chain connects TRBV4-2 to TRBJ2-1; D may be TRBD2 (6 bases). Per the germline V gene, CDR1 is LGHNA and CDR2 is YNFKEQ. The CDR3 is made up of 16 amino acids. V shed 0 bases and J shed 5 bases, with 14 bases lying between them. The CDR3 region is CASSQEGTRGNNEQFF. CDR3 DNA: TGTGCCAGCAGCCAAGAAGGCACCCGGGGGAACAATGAGCAGTTCTTC.

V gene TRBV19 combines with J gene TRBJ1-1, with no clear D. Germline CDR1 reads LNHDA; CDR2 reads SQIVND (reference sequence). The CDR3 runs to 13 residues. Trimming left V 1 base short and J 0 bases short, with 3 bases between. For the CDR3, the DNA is TGTGCCAGTAGTATAGTAGTGAACACTGAAGCTTTCTTT. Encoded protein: CASSIVVNTEAFF.

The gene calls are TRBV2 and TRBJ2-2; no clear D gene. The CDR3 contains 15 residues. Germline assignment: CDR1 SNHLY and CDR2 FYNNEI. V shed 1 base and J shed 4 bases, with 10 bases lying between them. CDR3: CASSEVQVSTGELFF. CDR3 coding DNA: TGTGCCAGCAGTGAAGTGCAGGTTAGCACCGGGGAGCTGTTTTTT.

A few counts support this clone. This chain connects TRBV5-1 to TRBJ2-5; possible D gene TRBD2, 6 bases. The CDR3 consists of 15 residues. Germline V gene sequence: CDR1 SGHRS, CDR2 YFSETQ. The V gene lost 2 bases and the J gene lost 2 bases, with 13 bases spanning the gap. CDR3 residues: CASSFSGGGQETQYF. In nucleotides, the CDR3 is TGCGCCAGCAGCTTCTCAGGTGGGGGGCAAGAGACCCAGTACTTC.

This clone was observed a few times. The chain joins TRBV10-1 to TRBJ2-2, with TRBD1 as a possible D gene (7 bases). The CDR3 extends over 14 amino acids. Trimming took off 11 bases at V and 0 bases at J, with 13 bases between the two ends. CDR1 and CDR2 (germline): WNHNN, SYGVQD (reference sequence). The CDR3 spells CASRGQPNTGELFF. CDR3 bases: TGCGCCTCGCGGGGACAGCCGAACACCGGGGAGCTGTTTTTT.

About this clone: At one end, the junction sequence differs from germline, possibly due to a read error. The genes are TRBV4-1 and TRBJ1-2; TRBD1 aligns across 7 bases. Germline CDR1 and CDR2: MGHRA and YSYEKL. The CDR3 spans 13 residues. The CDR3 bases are TGCGCCAGCAGCCGACAGGGACAATATGGCTACCCCTTC. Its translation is CASSRQGQYGYPF.

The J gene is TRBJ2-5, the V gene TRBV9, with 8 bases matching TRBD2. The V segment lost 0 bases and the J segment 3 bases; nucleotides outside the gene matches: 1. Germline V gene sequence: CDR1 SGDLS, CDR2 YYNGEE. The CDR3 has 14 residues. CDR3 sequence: CASSVGGRKETQYF. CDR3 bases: TGTGCCAGCAGCGTAGGCGGGAGGAAAGAGACCCAGTACTTC.

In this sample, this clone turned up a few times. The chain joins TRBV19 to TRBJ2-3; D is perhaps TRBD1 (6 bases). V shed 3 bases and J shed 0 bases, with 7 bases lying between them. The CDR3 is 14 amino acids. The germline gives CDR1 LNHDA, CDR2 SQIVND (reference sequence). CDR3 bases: TGTGCCAGTAGTATTGGACAGAGCACAGATACGCAGTATTTT. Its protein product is CASSIGQSTDTQYF.

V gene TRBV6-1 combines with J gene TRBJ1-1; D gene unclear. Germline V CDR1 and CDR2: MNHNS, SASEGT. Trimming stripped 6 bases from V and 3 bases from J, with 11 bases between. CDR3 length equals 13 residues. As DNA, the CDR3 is TGTGCCAGCAGAAACAGAGGGCACACTGAAGCTTTCTTT. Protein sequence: CASRNRGHTEAFF.

The CDR3 DNA reads TGTGCCAGCAGTTCGGGACAGGGAGAGACTGAAGCTTTCTTT. Translation gives CASSSGQGETEAFF. The chain joins TRBV28 to TRBJ1-1; 9 bases fit TRBD1. The CDR3 covers 14 residues. Germline V gene sequence: CDR1 MDHEN, CDR2 SYDVKM. Trimming at V came to 4 bases and at J to 5 bases, leaving 5 bases not matched to a gene.

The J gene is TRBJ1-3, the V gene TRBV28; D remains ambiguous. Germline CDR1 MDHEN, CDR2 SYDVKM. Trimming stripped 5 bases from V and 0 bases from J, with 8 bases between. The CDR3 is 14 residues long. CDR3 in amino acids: CASSEVGSGNTIYF. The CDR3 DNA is TGTGCCAGCAGTGAGGTTGGCTCTGGAAACACCATATATTTT.

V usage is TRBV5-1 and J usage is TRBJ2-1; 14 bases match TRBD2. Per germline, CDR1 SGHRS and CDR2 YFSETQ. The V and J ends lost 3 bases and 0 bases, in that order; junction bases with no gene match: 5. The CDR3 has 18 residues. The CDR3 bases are TGCGCCAGCAGCTACGGGACTAGCGGGGGCGTCTCCTACAATGAGCAGTTCTTC. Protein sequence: CASSYGTSGGVSYNEQFF.

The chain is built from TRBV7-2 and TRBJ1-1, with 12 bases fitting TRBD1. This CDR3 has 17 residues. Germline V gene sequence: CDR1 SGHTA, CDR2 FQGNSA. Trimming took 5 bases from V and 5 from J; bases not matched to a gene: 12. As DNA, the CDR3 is TGTGCCAGCAGCCTACTGGGACAGGGGGCGGTCGAGACTGAAGCTTTCTTT. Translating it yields CASSLLGQGAVETEAFF.

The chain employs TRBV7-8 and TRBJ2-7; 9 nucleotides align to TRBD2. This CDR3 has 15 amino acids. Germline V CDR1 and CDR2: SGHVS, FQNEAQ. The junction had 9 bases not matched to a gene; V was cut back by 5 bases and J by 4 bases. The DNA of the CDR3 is TGTGCCAGCAGCGCTGCTAGCGGGGTGAGATACGAGCAGTACTTC. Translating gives CASSAASGVRYEQYF.

In nucleotides, the CDR3 is TGTGCCAGCATCCCACGGGGGACAGCACTTTTGAACACTGAAGCTTTCTTT. Its protein product is CASIPRGTALLNTEAFF. The J gene is TRBJ1-1, the V gene TRBV7-8; 7 bases match TRBD1. With 7 bases clipped from V and 0 bases from J, the junction kept 14 bases outside the gene matches. The CDR3 spans 17 residues. Germline CDR1 and CDR2: SGHVS and FQNEAQ. Variable domain in full (rest from reference TRBV7-8 and TRBJ1-1): GAGVSQSPRYKVAKRGQDVALRCDPISGHVSLFWYQQALGQGPEFLTYFQNEAQLDKSGLPSDRFFAERPEGSVSTLKIQRTQQEDSAVYLCASIPRGTALLNTEAFFGQGTRLTVV.

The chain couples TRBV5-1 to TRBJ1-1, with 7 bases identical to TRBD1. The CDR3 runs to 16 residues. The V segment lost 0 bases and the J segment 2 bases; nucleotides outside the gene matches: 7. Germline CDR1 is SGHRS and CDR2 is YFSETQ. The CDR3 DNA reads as TGCGCCAGCAGCTTGGCCTTGCGACAGGGAAACACTGAAGCTTTCTTT. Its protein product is CASSLALRQGNTEAFF.

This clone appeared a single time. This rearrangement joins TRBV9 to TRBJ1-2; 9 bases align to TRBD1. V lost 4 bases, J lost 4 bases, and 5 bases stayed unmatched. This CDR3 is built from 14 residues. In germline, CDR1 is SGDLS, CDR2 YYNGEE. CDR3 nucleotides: TGTGCCAGCAGCCGAGACAGGGGGGCCTATGGCTACACCTTC. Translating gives CASSRDRGAYGYTF.

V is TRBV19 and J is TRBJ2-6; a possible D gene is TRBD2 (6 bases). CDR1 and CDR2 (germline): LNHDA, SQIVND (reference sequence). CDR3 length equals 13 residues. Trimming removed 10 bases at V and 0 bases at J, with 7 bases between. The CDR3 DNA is TGTGCCACCGGGAGCTCTGGGGCCAACGTCCTGACTTTC. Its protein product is CATGSSGANVLTF.

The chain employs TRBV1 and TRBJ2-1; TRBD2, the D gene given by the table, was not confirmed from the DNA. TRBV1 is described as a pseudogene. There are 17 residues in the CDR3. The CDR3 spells CTSSRTTSGGDYNEQFF. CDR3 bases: TGCACCAGCAGCCGAACAACTAGCGGGGGGGACTACAATGAGCAGTTCTTC.

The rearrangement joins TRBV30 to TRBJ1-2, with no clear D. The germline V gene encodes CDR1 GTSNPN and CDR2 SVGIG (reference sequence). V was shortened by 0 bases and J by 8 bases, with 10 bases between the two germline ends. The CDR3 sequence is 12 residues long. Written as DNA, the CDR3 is TGTGCCTGGAGTGTACCGCCGCGGGGCTACACCTTC. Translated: CAWSVPPRGYTF.

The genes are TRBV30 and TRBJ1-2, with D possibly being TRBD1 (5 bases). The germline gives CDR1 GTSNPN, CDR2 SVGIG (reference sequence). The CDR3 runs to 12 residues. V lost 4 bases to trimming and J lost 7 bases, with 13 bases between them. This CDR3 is CAWTGGMGGYTF. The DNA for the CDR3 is TGTGCCTGGACCGGGGGTATGGGTGGCTACACCTTC.

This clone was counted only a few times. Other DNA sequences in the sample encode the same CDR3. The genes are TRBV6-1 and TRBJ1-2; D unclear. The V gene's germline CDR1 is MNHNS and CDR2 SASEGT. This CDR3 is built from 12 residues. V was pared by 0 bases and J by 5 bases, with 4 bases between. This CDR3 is CASSEAYYGYTF. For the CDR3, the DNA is TGTGCCAGCAGTGAAGCCTATTATGGCTACACCTTC.